The rows below give T cell receptor beta chains drawn from one sample of a study of blood T cell repertoires in COVID-19. Assay used: immunoSEQ multiplex PCR; TCRdb lists only in-frame clones, some missing. Here the sample spans around 180,000 clones, around 88% being singletons. The specimen was PBMCs or T cells enriched from blood (not recorded which). These receptors came from a young woman who had recovered from COVID-19. CDR3s include the opening cysteine and the closing phenylalanine or tryptophan.

V	J	CDR3
TRBV4-1	TRBJ2-2	CASSQEPGNTGELFF
TRBV10-2	TRBJ2-1	CASSELSGRASYNEQFF
TRBV2	TRBJ1-3	CASSESVFGNTIYF
TRBV6-1	TRBJ2-7	CASSEGQGAARFSLQYF
TRBV7-2	TRBJ2-2	CASSLVGSGRAGELFF
TRBV28	TRBJ2-6	CASGTDSLGANVLTF
TRBV28	TRBJ2-3	CASSFWQTSTDTQYF
TRBV5-6	TRBJ2-2	CASSSLTSGRASRTGELFF
TRBV10-3	TRBJ2-7	CAISESAGKTYEQYF
TRBV27	TRBJ1-5	CASSLGGAIGNQPQHF
TRBV11-2	TRBJ2-6	CASSLLRATGANVLTF
TRBV19	TRBJ2-1	CASSTSLGSYNEQFF
TRBV7-9	TRBJ1-6	CASSEDSYNSPLHF
TRBV6-5	TRBJ1-5	CASSSSGRRQGQPQHF
TRBV6-5	TRBJ2-2	CASRTGGGTGELFF
TRBV29-1	TRBJ1-5	CSVRHNSNQPQHF
TRBV5-1	TRBJ2-5	CASSLEGGQETQYF
TRBV19	TRBJ2-5	CASSGTAKETQYF
TRBV7-9	TRBJ1-1	CASSLTGMNTEAFF
TRBV5-8	TRBJ1-5	CASSLYGQPQHF
TRBV7-9	TRBJ1-1	CASSVGQGAGTEAFF
TRBV19	TRBJ2-5	CASSFGAGEGETQYF
TRBV30	TRBJ2-3	CAWSGQSTDTQYF
TRBV19	TRBJ1-5	CASSTPRGTNQPQHF
TRBV6-5	TRBJ2-2	CASTRTGRTGELFF
TRBV6-4	TRBJ1-2	CASRPGTGSNYGYTF
TRBV19	TRBJ1-2	CASTFSIYYGYTF
TRBV5-1	TRBJ1-5	CASSPQGVDSNQPQHF
TRBV6-1	TRBJ2-1	CASSELEGTGNNEQFF
TRBV7-8	TRBJ1-6	CASSLGAGFRNSPLHF
TRBV7-9	TRBJ2-7	CASSFRGLYEQYF
TRBV29-1	TRBJ1-1	CSVAQAGLGNTEAFF
TRBV7-8	TRBJ2-7	CASSWDSTYEQYF
TRBV11-2	TRBJ1-1	CASSFQGSTEAFF
TRBV9	TRBJ2-1	CASSPGGGRGDEQFF
TRBV29-1	TRBJ1-4	CSATGEKLFF
TRBV20-1	TRBJ2-7	CSASYASGYEQYF
TRBV9	TRBJ1-4	CASSVAADPVGGLFF
TRBV5-1	TRBJ1-1	CASSIGQGRTEAFF
TRBV20-1	TRBJ2-7	CAGGSSYEQYF
TRBV10-3	TRBJ1-1	CAIRTTGNTEAFF
TRBV7-9	TRBJ2-1	CASQGGNNEQFF
TRBV9	TRBJ2-7	CASSVGGEDYEQYF
TRBV6-5	TRBJ1-4	CASSYSDGTGNEKLFF
TRBV2	TRBJ2-1	CASSVGFLGDYNEQFF
TRBV12-5	TRBJ2-5	CASGLWREGRETQYF
TRBV5-1	TRBJ2-5	CASSFEVAGGKTQYF
TRBV3-1/TRBV3-2	TRBJ2-7	CASTTTGQSSYEQYF
TRBV6-5	TRBJ2-2	CASSYSAGGSGELFF
TRBV4-1	TRBJ2-3	CASSHPNRAGDTQYF
TRBV10-3	TRBJ2-7	CAISESPGIFYEQYF
TRBV7-2	TRBJ2-3	CASSGPGQIFTDTQYF
TRBV7-9	TRBJ2-7	CASSLEGGEQYF
TRBV10-3	TRBJ2-1	CAISSTLQRSGSGNEQFF
TRBV7-6	TRBJ1-3	CASSADSSSGNTIYF